This entry lists 10 T cell receptor beta chains sequenced from one sample in a study of shared clonotypes between healthy human individuals. Sequenced by immunoSEQ multiplex PCR; TCRdb stores in-frame clones only, minus some. The sample lists fewer than 1.6 million clones, 97% to 99% occurring once. The sample taken for sequencing was naive CD4+ T cells sorted from blood. As to subset: CD45RA+ positively selected. All receptors derive from a man younger than 45 in good health.

The chain links TRBV7-8 to TRBJ1-5, with 7 bases fitting TRBD1. With V trimmed by 8 bases and J by 4 bases, 14 bases remained unmatched. Germline assignment: CDR1 SGHVS and CDR2 FQNEAQ. The CDR3 consists of 16 residues. The CDR3 loop reads CASRKEGQGDNQPQHF. CDR3 nucleotides: TGTGCCAGCCGAAAGGAGGGGCAGGGGGATAATCAGCCCCAGCATTTT.

The CDR3 region is CASSPRLPQGGQYF. The CDR3 coding sequence is TGTGCCAGCAGCCCGCGCCTGCCCCAGGGAGGTCAGTACTTC. The V and J genes are TRBV7-9 and TRBJ2-5; the D gene is possibly TRBD2 (6 bases). Looked up from germline, CDR1 is SEHNR and CDR2 is FQNEAQ (reference sequence). The CDR3 spans 14 residues. V dropped 5 bases and J dropped 11 bases, with 21 bases sitting between them. Full variable domain (outside the CDR3, taken from reference TRBV7-9 and TRBJ2-5): DTGVSQNPRHKITKRGQNVTFRCDPISEHNRLYWYRQTLGQGPEFLTYFQNEAQLEKSRLLSDRFSAERPKGSFSTLEIQRTEQGDSAMYLCASSPRLPQGGQYFGPGTRLLVL.

This sequence joins TRBV28 and TRBJ1-2, with no clear D. The CDR3 runs to 12 residues. Looked up from germline, CDR1 is MDHEN and CDR2 is SYDVKM. Trimming took 6 bases from V and 6 from J, leaving 11 bases between them. The DNA for the CDR3 is TGTGCCAGCAGCTACTCACTACATGGCTACACCTTC. Protein product: CASSYSLHGYTF.

The chain joins TRBV7-8 to TRBJ2-5, with TRBD1 matching 10 bases. V dropped 5 bases and J dropped 4; count of bases not matched to a gene: 13. Germline V gives CDR1 SGHVS, CDR2 FQNEAQ. The CDR3 has 17 residues. In DNA form, the CDR3 reads TGTGCCAGCAGCCGGGCCGGGGGACAGGGGTTCGGAGAGACCCAGTACTTC. It is translated as CASSRAGGQGFGETQYF.

This chain links TRBV28 with TRBJ1-5; no reliable D call. Per germline, CDR1 MDHEN and CDR2 SYDVKM. The CDR3 has 15 residues. Trimming took off 1 base at V and 1 base at J, with 8 bases between the two ends. The CDR3 region has the DNA TGTGCCAGCAGTTTATCCCTAGGGAGCAATCAGCCCCAGCATTTT. This encodes CASSLSLGSNQPQHF.

The genes are TRBV7-8 and TRBJ2-3; D ambiguous. CDR3 length: 16 residues. Germline values: CDR1 SGHVS, CDR2 FQNEAQ. Trimming shortened V by 2 bases and J by 0 bases, and 12 bases separated the two germline ends. The CDR3 spells CASSLQRLPSTDTQYF. DNA for the CDR3: TGTGCCAGCAGCTTACAGCGCTTACCTAGCACAGATACGCAGTATTTT.

This chain links TRBV27 with TRBJ1-2, with a weak D call TRBD1 (5 bases). Germline CDR1 reads MNHEY; CDR2 reads SMNVEV (reference sequence). Trimming took off 0 bases at V and 8 bases at J, with 16 bases between the two ends. The CDR3 runs 15 residues. CDR3 region: CASSLSPSQGLGYTF. In nucleotides, the CDR3 is TGTGCCAGCAGTTTATCCCCATCGCAGGGTTTGGGCTACACCTTC.

V gene TRBV30 combines with J gene TRBJ1-4; 9 positions match TRBD1. CDR1 and CDR2 (germline): GTSNPN, SVGIG (reference sequence). With V trimmed by 0 bases and J by 4 bases, 12 bases remained unmatched. CDR3 length: 18 residues. CDR3 DNA sequence: TGTGCCTGGAGTGTACCGACAGGGGGAATCGACGGTAATGAAAAACTGTTTTTT. Amino acids: CAWSVPTGGIDGNEKLFF.

V and J are TRBV11-2 and TRBJ1-4; D gene ambiguous. Germline V gene data show CDR1 as SGHAT and CDR2 as FQNNGV. V lost 4 bases, J lost 8 bases, and 11 bases lay in between. This CDR3 contains 13 residues. The CDR3 nucleotides are TGTGCCAGCAGCTCACGGACGGGGGAAAAACTGTTTTTT. It specifies CASSSRTGEKLFF.

The chain combines TRBV25-1 with TRBJ1-4, with TRBD1 matching 8 bases. Trimming cost V 5 bases and J 3 bases; bases outside gene matches: 5. Germline assignment: CDR1 MGHDK and CDR2 SYGVNS. The CDR3 covers 15 residues. The CDR3: CASSLGQVSNEKLFF. As DNA, the CDR3 is TGTGCCAGCAGTCTGGGACAGGTTTCTAATGAAAAACTGTTTTTT.